This is a list of T cell receptor beta chains from one sample in a study of T cells in Graves' hyperthyroidism and ophthalmopathy. TCRdb independently ran MiXCR on the multiplex PCR reads; one entry per CDR3 protein. The sample holds 540,000 or so distinct CDR3 sequences, 35% to 55% seen once. Sequences were obtained from peripheral blood or thyroid tissue (not recorded which). Receptors were obtained from an adult woman with Graves' disease, either hyperthyroidism or ophthalmopathy (not recorded which). Both conserved end residues are part of each CDR3. The D gene is left open where the match is weak. Size values are once, few and many counts, or a class for expanded clones, and some rows have none.

v_call,j_call,clone_size,d_call,cdr3_nt,cdr3_aa
TRBV7-8,TRBJ1-3,NA,NA,TGTGCCAGCAGCTTACTGCCGTACTCTGGAAACACCATATATTTT,CASSLLPYSGNTIYF
TRBV7-9,TRBJ2-7,NA,TRBD2,TGTGCCAGCAGCGTCCTAGCGGAACTCTACGAGCAGTACTTC,CASSVLAELYEQYF
TRBV7-2,TRBJ1-5,NA,NA,TGTGCCAGCAGGATTTCGCAGGGCAATCAGCCCCAGCATTTT,CASRISQGNQPQHF
TRBV10-2,TRBJ1-6,NA,NA,TGCGCCAGCAGTGAGAGCCGGGTCAATTCACCCCTCCACTTT,CASSESRVNSPLHF
TRBV7-2,TRBJ2-1,NA,NA,TGTGCCAGCAGCTTAGAAAGGACGGGTGAGCAGTTCTTC,CASSLERTGEQFF
TRBV2,TRBJ1-1,many,NA,TGTGCCAGCCTCCGGGGCTGGAGGACTGAAGCTTTCTTT,CASLRGWRTEAFF
TRBV30,TRBJ2-5,many,NA,TGTGCCTGGAGCGCCGACAGGAGGAGGGCCCAGTACTTC,CAWSADRRRAQYF
TRBV7-2,TRBJ1-2,NA,NA,TGTGCCAGCAGAGTACAGGGCCGCTCTGGAAACACCTTC,CASRVQGRSGNTF
TRBV11-1,TRBJ2-7,NA,NA,TGTGCCAGCAGTCCTGACAGCACTAGGAGCTCCTACGAGCAGTACTTC,CASSPDSTRSSYEQYF
TRBV14,TRBJ1-1,NA,NA,TGTGCCAGCAGCCAGCTTGGGGACACTGAAGCTTTCTTT,CASSQLGDTEAFF
TRBV7-8,TRBJ2-7,many,TRBD2,TGTGCCAGCAGCTTAGCCCGGCGGGAGTCCTCCTACGAGCAGTACTTC,CASSLARRESSYEQYF
TRBV27,TRBJ1-2,many,NA,TGTGCCAGCAGTTTTTCACAGAACTATGGCTACACCTTC,CASSFSQNYGYTF
TRBV10-3,TRBJ1-6,NA,NA,TGTGCCATCAGTGAGTCTTCTGTCCAGGGCGAATCACCCCTCCACTTT,CAISESSVQGESPLHF
TRBV7-6,TRBJ2-7,NA,NA,TGTGCCAGCAGTTATAATGCAGGGGCTAGTTACGAGCAGTACTTC,CASSYNAGASYEQYF
TRBV6-5,TRBJ1-5,many,NA,TGTGCCAGCAGTTACTCGGTCGAGGGCAGTCAGCCCCAGCATTTT,CASSYSVEGSQPQHF
TRBV5-1,TRBJ2-7,NA,NA,TGCGCCAGCAGCTGGGAGGCGAACGAGCAGTACTTC,CASSWEANEQYF
TRBV7-6,TRBJ1-6,once,NA,TGTGCCAGCAGCCAAACCCGGGTATGGTCACCCCTCCACTTT,CASSQTRVWSPLHF
TRBV5-1,TRBJ2-6,NA,NA,TGCGCCAGCAGCTTCTTTAGGACAGACTCTGGGGCCAACGTCCTGACTTTC,CASSFFRTDSGANVLTF
TRBV10-3,TRBJ2-3,NA,NA,TGTGCCATCAGTGCCTCCACAGATACGCAGTATTTT,CAISASTDTQYF
TRBV29-1,TRBJ2-7,once,NA,TGCAGCGTTGAAGTGTGTAGCGGCCCCCTCGAGCAGTACTTC,CSVEVCSGPLEQYF
TRBV7-3,TRBJ2-5,NA,NA,TGTGCCAGCAGCTCTACCTTCGTAGAGACCCAGTACTTC,CASSSTFVETQYF
TRBV13,TRBJ1-6,many,NA,TGTGCCAGCGCCGTGAGGATATCCGGGCCTAACCTCCACTTT,CASAVRISGPNLHF
TRBV5-1,TRBJ1-2,NA,NA,TGCGCCAGCAGCTCGGGACCGCAACCGTACTATGGCTACACCTTC,CASSSGPQPYYGYTF
TRBV12-3/TRBV12-4,TRBJ1-2,many,NA,TGTGCCAGCAGTCCCAGGGCAGGGGATGGCTACACCTTC,CASSPRAGDGYTF
TRBV19,TRBJ2-6,NA,TRBD2,TGTGCCAGTAGTTACACCGGGACTAGTGCCTACGTCCTGACTTTC,CASSYTGTSAYVLTF
TRBV11-2,TRBJ1-1,many,NA,TGTGCCAGCAGCTTAGTCTGGAGGACTGAAGCTTTCTTT,CASSLVWRTEAFF
TRBV20-1,TRBJ1-2,many,NA,TGCAGTGCTAGTGGTTACTATGGCTACACCTTC,CSASGYYGYTF
TRBV10-1,TRBJ1-2,NA,NA,TGCGCCAGCAGTGAGACGGTTGGGAGAGGCTACACCTTC,CASSETVGRGYTF
TRBV25-1,TRBJ1-5,many,NA,TGTGCCAGCAGTGTTGGTCATAGCAATCAGCCCCAGCATTTT,CASSVGHSNQPQHF
TRBV2,TRBJ1-2,few,TRBD1,TGTGCCAGCACTACCGGGACAGCTAACTATGGCTACACCTTC,CASTTGTANYGYTF
TRBV6-1,TRBJ1-1,NA,TRBD1,TGTGCCAGCAGCCGTGGACAGGATATCAACACTGAAGCTTTCTTT,CASSRGQDINTEAFF
TRBV15,TRBJ2-7,NA,NA,TGTGCCACCAGCAGAGATTGGCTAGTGGGAGGCTCCTACGAGCAGTACTTC,CATSRDWLVGGSYEQYF
TRBV10-2,TRBJ1-6,many,NA,TGCGCCAGCATGAGGGGACGTTCTTATATTCCCCTCCACTTT,CASMRGRSYIPLHF
TRBV10-3,TRBJ2-2,NA,TRBD2,TGTGCCATCAGTGAGTCGATTGGTCCAGCGGGAGGGCAGGACGGGGAGCTGTTTTTT,CAISESIGPAGGQDGELFF
TRBV7-3,TRBJ1-1,many,NA,TGTGCCAGCAGCTTAATCCCGCAGGGTGGGACTGAAGCTTTCTTT,CASSLIPQGGTEAFF
TRBV10-3,TRBJ2-7,NA,TRBD2,TGTGCCATCAGTCTCGGGACTAGCGGGAGGACCTCCTACGAGCAGTACTTC,CAISLGTSGRTSYEQYF
TRBV30,TRBJ1-5,few,NA,TGTGCCTGGAATGCGCTCAGCAATCAGCCCCAGCATTTT,CAWNALSNQPQHF
TRBV13,TRBJ1-1,NA,NA,TGTGCCAGCAGCCGACTGCGGGTGAACACTGAAGCTTTCTTT,CASSRLRVNTEAFF
TRBV5-1,TRBJ2-6,NA,TRBD1,TGCGCCAGCAGCCTAAGGGACAGGGAAGGGGAACTTAACGTCCTGACTTTC,CASSLRDREGELNVLTF
TRBV5-4,TRBJ1-2,NA,NA,TGTGCCAGCAGCTTTATGGGGGGCGGCTACACCTTC,CASSFMGGGYTF
TRBV7-7,TRBJ2-2,NA,NA,TGTGCCAGCAGCTTAATGGCATCCGGGGAGCTGTTTTTT,CASSLMASGELFF
TRBV7-2,TRBJ2-3,NA,TRBD1,TGTGCCAGCAGCTTAGTTGGCCAGGGGGCCCATACGCAGTATTTT,CASSLVGQGAHTQYF
TRBV4-1,TRBJ2-7,many,TRBD2,TGCGCCAGCCGTAAAAGCGGGAGAATGGACGAGCAGTACTTC,CASRKSGRMDEQYF
TRBV18,TRBJ1-2,many,NA,TGTGCCAGCTCACCCGTAAGTGGCCGATCTAACTATGGCTACACCTTC,CASSPVSGRSNYGYTF
TRBV6-5,TRBJ2-5,many,TRBD2,TGTGCCAGCAGTTACAGCGGGGGAGGTGGCGAGACCCAGTACTTC,CASSYSGGGGETQYF
TRBV9,TRBJ1-3,many,NA,TGTGCCAGCAGCGTAGTAGCAGTTACGGACACCATATATTTT,CASSVVAVTDTIYF
TRBV2,TRBJ1-6,many,TRBD1,TGTGCCAGCAGGGGTACCTTACAGGGGAGAAATAATTCACCCCTCCACTTT,CASRGTLQGRNNSPLHF
TRBV28,TRBJ1-5,few,TRBD1,TGTGCCAGTAGTATACAGGGGCGAGGAAGCAATCAGCCCCAGCATTTT,CASSIQGRGSNQPQHF
TRBV11-2,TRBJ1-4,NA,NA,TGTGCCAGCAGTCCCGGGACCTCCGGCTGGGAAAAACTGTTTTTT,CASSPGTSGWEKLFF
TRBV9,TRBJ1-2,NA,NA,TGTGCCAGCAGCGTAGGAGCCCAACTCTATGGCTACACCTTC,CASSVGAQLYGYTF
TRBV7-9,TRBJ1-1,many,NA,TGTGCCAGCAGCCAAGAATCCCCGGGGACTGAAGCTTTCTTT,CASSQESPGTEAFF
TRBV12-3/TRBV12-4,TRBJ1-2,NA,TRBD1,TGTGCCAGCAGTCGGGGACAGGGTGTCGGCTACACCTTC,CASSRGQGVGYTF
TRBV2,TRBJ1-1,NA,NA,TGTGCCAGCAGCTTCACTAAAGTGGGGGTCCCGGGCCAAAAAGCTTTCTTT,CASSFTKVGVPGQKAFF
TRBV20-1,TRBJ1-2,NA,NA,TGCAGTGCTGGACCGGGGACCTGGGGCTACACCTTC,CSAGPGTWGYTF
TRBV6-1,TRBJ2-2,NA,NA,TGTGCCAGCAGTGAGGGGGACCCAATGAACACCGGGGAGCTGTTTTTT,CASSEGDPMNTGELFF